What follows describes a single TCR beta chain. Its antigen is not yet known. No base qualities exist here, and no much larger clone lies one base off it. Using the deep immunoSEQ assay, TCR CDR3 regions were amplified from genomic DNA by multiplex PCR. Genomic DNA extracted from each cell subset was distributed evenly over all wells of several immunoSEQ 96-well plates, and each plate served as one replicate. For sorted subsets, 150 to 250 ng of genomic DNA, equivalent to tens of thousands of T cell genomes, went into each replicate PCR. Purified libraries were measured with a Qubit 3.0 fluorometer, size-checked on a Bioanalyzer 2100, and measured again with the KAPA Library Quantification kit. Every immunoSEQ 96-well plate was sequenced on a separate single-read 150-cycle Illumina NextSeq 550 flow cell. On the authors' methods: Because the immunoSEQ output included only junctional sequences and no quality scores, the filtering could not be the same as the filtering used for full-length reads. Sequences were annotated with PyIR, a Python wrapper for IgBLAST v1.9, and V/J genes and CDR3 were assigned using IMGT germline references. Reads with weak V/J assignments (E-value above 1e-6), missing CDR3, stop codons, out-of-frame junctions, or ambiguous translated residues were removed. V3J clonotypes were defined as sequences sharing the same inferred V gene, J gene, and CDR3 amino acid sequence. The percentage overlap between two repertoires was calculated by dividing the number of shared unique clonotypes by the size of the smaller repertoire. Richness of each repertoire was evaluated using RTK rarefaction, the Chao1 estimator, and Recon v2.1 estimates of unobserved clonotypes. Generation probabilities for all TCRbeta clonotypes obtained by the gDNA method from a handful of donors were computed using OLGA. TCRdb retrieved this table from immuneACCESS and kept in-frame rearrangements only. Not all clones are present; in checked studies, unresolved V genes account for under half, and no reason is known for the remainder. The V and J calls and clone size were taken over from that table, and D and trimming were inferred from the DNA. This sample holds about 710,000 clones; 73% were observed only once. Roughly 2% of the sample is taken by the ten largest.

The junction carries 11 bases between V and J, which are trimmed by 6 bases and 6 bases respectively. The CDR3 starts with the cysteine, ends with the phenylalanine, and has 12 residues. This entry keeps only the CDR3 DNA: 36 bases, framed from base 1. CDR1 and CDR2, per the germline V gene, are SNHLY and FYNNEI. Donors were healthy HIV-negative adults with no recently reported acute infections or vaccinations. Only Caucasian adults living in Nashville, Tennessee, USA were represented among the donors. CD4+ T cells were enriched by magnetic negative selection, after which naive cells were positively selected on CD45RA and the negative fraction was taken as the memory subset. After blood collection by leukapheresis, PBMCs were isolated using Ficoll-Histopaque density gradient centrifugation and then cryopreserved in the vapor phase of liquid nitrogen. Purity and quantity of every magnetically sorted T cell population were checked by analytical flow cytometry. Each sorted fraction had its genomic DNA isolated and then quantified by UV absorbance on a Nanodrop 2000c.

The data belong to a study of shared clonotypes between healthy human individuals (dated by TCRdb to 2018 to 2020). In terms of the full investigation: The cohort comprised a couple of women and three men aged 18 to 49 years. For each donor, three plates each were used for CD4 naive and CD4 memory, two plates were used for CD8 naive, and one plate was used for CD8 memory. To estimate repertoire size and how much clonotypes are shared between individuals, the study performed deep sequencing of blood TCR repertoires from a few healthy adults. To increase sequencing depth and limit assay-specific biases, TCR repertoire library preparation and sequencing were carried out by different laboratories using diverse techniques. Each donor's leukapheresis produced roughly between roughly 0.9 and 8.9 billion PBMCs.

Overall results and qualifications from the work: The genetic and exposure-history diversity represented was limited by the small number of donors. When several donors were compared, the shared fraction of clonotypes was roughly 5% for naive CD4, 3% to 4% for naive CD8, roughly 2.5% for memory CD4, and less than 0.5% for memory CD8. Naive subsets generally had larger estimated clonotype richness than memory subsets. Pairwise subsampling indicated that sequencing depth was expected to affect the degree of clonotype sharing among donors. Sampling was limited to blood, and TCR repertoires in tissue likely differ from TCR repertoires in blood. Compared with non-shared clonotypes, clonotypes shared by all four sorted-subset donors had higher generation probabilities. Even with the large sequencing depth, rarefaction of the sorted-subset datasets indicated that sequencing was incomplete.

The sequence was collected from a woman under 40 in good health. The sequencing sample was made of memory CD4+ T cells sorted from blood. The cell subset or site label, as the study defines it: CD45RA-negative fraction. Rearrangement joined TRBV2 to TRBJ2-5, with the D gene not confidently named. The CDR3 corresponds to CASRRQGQTQYF. The DNA reads TGTGCCAGCAGGAGACAAGGACAGACCCAGTACTTC.